Here is one TCR beta chain with its context. Its antigen is still unknown. The record originates from a study of T cell responses to AZD1222 COVID-19 vaccine. The study's findings and limits: The CD4 TCRs associated with vaccination extended across spike and predominated at 160-218 and 743-854. Close to half of spike-specific TCRs reportedly recognize unmutated variant regions.

Repertoires were generated with immunoSEQ multiplex PCR, while TCRdb's copy carries only in-frame clones and drops some. The table has about 140,000 clones, 91% seen once. Germline-derived CDR1 and CDR2 are MDHEN and SYDVKM. Trimming stripped 5 bases from V and 7 bases from J, with 15 bases between. This CDR3 is built from 15 residues. The sequence was obtained from an adult who received the MenACWY meningococcal vaccine as a control. The chain uses TRBV28 and TRBJ1-6, with D possibly matching TRBD1 (5 bases). Specimen: peripheral blood, collected 28 days after the second dose of the MenACWY control vaccine. Here the CDR3 DNA reads TGTGCCAGCAGTGGCAGGGTTCTGGGGAATTCACCCCTCCACTTT. Amino acid sequence: CASSGRVLGNSPLHF.